The clone carrying this T cell receptor beta chain was recorded a few times. The junction does not match germline at one end; this may be a read error. Using genomic DNA as the template, TCR beta VDJ and CDR3 profiling was carried out. TCRdb reprocessed the reads with MiXCR, giving one entry per CDR3 protein. The repertoire includes approximately 160,000 distinct CDR3 sequences, roughly half of them detected once, and roughly 3.5% sits in the top ten. The entry originates in a study of CD8+CD57+ T cells in acquired aplastic anemia. Selection for sequencing was limited to patients who had shown CD8+CD57+ cell expansion by flow cytometry. The CDR3 is 11 residues long. From germline, CDR1 is SSHAT and CDR2 FNYEAQ (reference sequence).

This receptor was obtained from a human donor with aplastic anemia. The chain combines TRBV7-7 with TRBJ1-3; D gene ambiguous. What was sequenced was sorted CD4+, CD8+, or CD8+CD57+ T cells (not recorded which) from PBMCs. The CDR3 sequence: CASSLRNTIYF. The CDR3 DNA reads as TGTGCTAGCAGCCTCCGAAACACCATATATTTT.